The TCR beta chain under discussion was sequenced for a study of cytomegalovirus exposure and HLA in healthy donors. At the level of the study: Ancestry clustering placed around 81% of under 450 genotyped donors in the Caucasian-associated cluster.

General study points: Excluded: some indistinguishable V segments such as TRBV6-2 and TRBV6-3. Later on, analysis showed that most CMV-associated TCR beta chains appeared to be HLA-restricted. Most TCRs appeared rarely, but some public TCRs recurred in many donors.

V was pared by 0 bases and J by 3 bases, with 3 bases of the junction left unmatched. Germline CDR1 MRHNA, CDR2 SNTAGT. The CDR3 runs 15 residues. The study ran its PCR with 60 Vbeta and 13 Jbeta primers. Sequencing used immunoSEQ multiplex PCR; TCRdb keeps in-frame clones, though not all of them. Its clone listing holds some 75,000 clones. Comment on this clone: Antigen specificity is unknown.

Sequencing was carried out using PBMCs. The TCR was taken from a boy younger than 18 in good health and CMV-seronegative. The J gene is TRBJ1-1, the V gene TRBV6-4, with 8 bases aligning to TRBD1. The DNA for the CDR3 is TGTGCCAGCAGTGACTCGAACAGGGGGGACACTGAAGCTTTCTTT. Translated: CASSDSNRGDTEAFF.